These 17 T cell receptor beta chains originate from one sample sequenced in a study of blood T cells in healthy people across ages. Primers used in a second PCR of about 6 to 12 cycles were a sample-barcoded 5' primer and a J-beta primer mix. From the 5' RACE reads, TCRdb called clonotypes with MiXCR, one entry per CDR3 protein. Among 650,000 to 800,000 distinct CDR3 sequences listed, approximately 52% were seen once. The specimen sequenced was blood. These receptors were obtained from a woman of 80 years or more in good health.

The chain joins TRBV6-2 or TRBV6-3 to TRBJ2-5; perhaps TRBD2 as D (6 bases). CDR3 length: 16 residues. V gave up 5 bases and J gave up 0 bases, with 16 bases separating them. Per the germline V gene, CDR1 is MNHEY and CDR2 is SVGEGT. CDR3 DNA: TGTGCCAGCAGTGCCACCTTGGCGGGGTACCAAGAGACCCAGTACTTC. It is translated as CASSATLAGYQETQYF.

The V gene is TRBV24-1, the J gene TRBJ2-7; 8 bases agree with TRBD1. The J call could be wrong; TRBJ2-5 is a better fit for the DNA end. Germline CDR1 is KGHDR and CDR2 is SFDVKD. The CDR3 loop spans 15 amino acids. In DNA, the CDR3 is TGTGCCACCAGTGATGGACAGGGAAGTGGAGAGACCCAGTACTTC. Translating gives CATSDGQGSGETQYF.

Notes on this clonotype: This may be a read error: a much more frequent sequence differs by one nucleotide. This chain joins TRBV12-3 or TRBV12-4 and TRBJ2-7; tentative D call: TRBD1 (5 bases). TRBJ2-5 explains the end of the DNA better; the J call may be wrong. The CDR3 runs to 15 residues. CDR3 coding DNA: TGTGCCAGCAGTTTAGGGCAGGGCCCCCAAGGGACCCAGTACTTC. As protein: CASSLGQGPQGTQYF.

This clonotype was seen only a few times. The rearrangement links TRBV7-9 to TRBJ1-4; no definite D call. Deletions cut 5 bases from V and 5 bases from J, with 12 bases between. Germline V gives CDR1 SEHNR, CDR2 FQNEAQ (reference sequence). The CDR3 totals 14 residues. The chain's CDR3 is CASSAWTVNEKLFF. The CDR3 nucleotides are TGTGCCAGCAGCGCCTGGACGGTGAATGAAAAACTGTTTTTT.

This clonotype has ten or more counts. The chain couples TRBV2 to TRBJ2-5; TRBD1 agrees at 9 bases. CDR1 is SNHLY and CDR2 is FYNNEI in the germline V gene. The CDR3 covers 15 residues. With V trimmed by 0 bases and J by 3 bases, 2 bases remained unmatched. Here the CDR3 DNA reads TGTGCCAGCAGTGAAGCGACAGGGGGTGAAGAGACCCAGTACTTC. This encodes CASSEATGGEETQYF.

This clonotype has at least ten counts. The chain is built from TRBV27 and TRBJ2-7; D is unclear. The CDR3 loop spans 12 amino acids. The V and J ends lost 7 bases and 1 base respectively, with 8 bases between them. Germline CDR1 MNHEY, CDR2 SMNVEV (reference sequence). The CDR3 reads CASIPVSYEQYF. The DNA for the CDR3 is TGTGCCAGCATCCCAGTATCCTACGAGCAGTACTTC.

The J gene is TRBJ2-3, the V gene TRBV6-1; TRBD1 matches 10 bases. Germline-derived CDR1 and CDR2 are MNHNS and SASEGT. This CDR3 has 16 amino acids. Trimming cost V 3 bases and J 0 bases; bases outside gene matches: 3. As DNA, the CDR3 is TGTGCCAGCAGTGAGGGACAGGGGTTTAGCACAGATACGCAGTATTTT. Residues: CASSEGQGFSTDTQYF.

In this sample, this clonotype turned up once. This chain joins TRBV6-5 and TRBJ2-1, with TRBD2 identical over 14 bases. Per the germline V gene, CDR1 is MNHEY and CDR2 is SVGAGI. V trimming: 6 bases; J trimming: 7 bases; junction bases outside the gene matches: 8. The CDR3 is 16 amino acids. CDR3 sequence (DNA): TGTGCCAGCAGACACCCCGGGACTAGCGGGAGTAATGAGCAGTTCTTC. This codes for CASRHPGTSGSNEQFF.

Turning to this clonotype: A much larger clone lies a single base off, so this may be a read error. This rearrangement joins TRBV6-1 to TRBJ2-1, with TRBD1 matching 7 bases. Per germline, CDR1 MNHNS and CDR2 SASEGT. This CDR3 comprises 13 residues. V shed 7 bases and J 5 bases; nucleotides not matched to a gene: 5. CDR3: CASKGATDNEQFF. The CDR3 bases are TGTGCCAGCAAGGGGGCTACCGACAATGAGCAGTTCTTC.

The rearrangement uses TRBV20-1 and TRBJ2-3, with 7 nucleotides matching TRBD2. V lost 4 bases to trimming and J lost 5 bases; unmatched junction nucleotides: 9. The CDR3 sequence is 14 residues long. Looked up from germline, CDR1 is DFQATT and CDR2 is SNEGSKA (reference sequence). CDR3 region: CSAKSGLTIDTQYF. In DNA, the CDR3 is TGCAGTGCTAAATCGGGACTAACAATAGATACGCAGTATTTT.

This clonotype was seen ten or more times. This chain links TRBV5-1 with TRBJ2-5, with D unclear. The CDR3 spans 14 residues. CDR1 SGHRS and CDR2 YFSETQ come from the germline V gene. Trimming shortened V by 3 bases and J by 5 bases, and 14 bases separated the two germline ends. The CDR3 loop is CASSSQASWETQYF. CDR3 nucleotides: TGCGCCAGCAGCTCCCAAGCGAGTTGGGAGACCCAGTACTTC.

As to this clonotype: One end of the junction varies from germline; a read error may be responsible. The chain couples TRBV7-3 to TRBJ2-1; D is uncertain. The germline CDR1 and CDR2 sequences are SGHTA and FQGTGA. This CDR3 contains 15 residues. The DNA of the CDR3 is TGCGCCAGCAGCTTGGCAGGACCCCTAGGAGATGAGCAGTTCTTC. Translated, it gives CASSLAGPLGDEQFF.

This chain joins TRBV29-1 and TRBJ2-4; 10 bases are a match to TRBD1. V shed 5 bases, J shed 13 bases, and the junction held 11 bases outside the gene matches. From germline, CDR1 is SQVTM and CDR2 ANQGSEA. The CDR3 is 13 amino acids. This chain's CDR3 is CSVNGQGDREQYF. As DNA, the CDR3 is TGCAGCGTTAATGGACAGGGGGATAGGGAGCAGTACTTC.

This sequence joins TRBV7-2 and TRBJ1-2, with D perhaps matching TRBD1 (5 bases). V lost 4 bases and J lost 7, with 16 bases in between. The CDR3 runs to 14 residues. The germline gives CDR1 SGHTA, CDR2 FQGNSA. The CDR3 is CASSSTAHGGGYTF. CDR3 DNA sequence: TGTGCCAGCAGCTCGACAGCCCACGGTGGTGGCTACACCTTC.

The chain has TRBV6-6 and TRBJ2-1, with D maybe TRBD1 (7 bases). From germline, CDR1 is MNHNY and CDR2 SVGAGI (reference sequence). Trimming stripped 2 bases from V and 7 bases from J, with 15 bases between. The CDR3 is 15 residues long. The CDR3 bases are TGTGCCAGCAGTTACCGGAGGGACAGCAAGAATGAGCAGTTCTTC. Encoded protein: CASSYRRDSKNEQFF.

The chain has TRBV10-3 and TRBJ2-5; D is ambiguous. The CDR3 extends over 15 amino acids. Per the germline V gene, CDR1 is ENHRY and CDR2 is SYGVKD. Trimming left V 2 bases short and J 2 bases short, with 12 bases between. The CDR3 nucleotides read TGTGCCATCAGTGAGGTCACCGGGTTACAAGAGACCCAGTACTTC. Protein product: CAISEVTGLQETQYF.

The sample holds many counts of this clonotype. This sequence joins TRBV12-3 or TRBV12-4 and TRBJ2-1; tentatively, D is TRBD1 (5 bases). The V end lost 5 bases, the J end lost 14 bases, and 19 bases lay between the germline ends. The CDR3 has 13 amino acids. The CDR3 here is CASSQSSSGKEFF. For the CDR3, the DNA is TGTGCCAGCAGTCAATCAAGTTCAGGGAAGGAGTTCTTC.